This is a list of T cell receptor beta chains from one sample in a study of patients and donors after allogeneic stem cell transplantation. Using its own MiXCR run on the RT-PCR reads, TCRdb lists one record per CDR3 protein. The data contain a few hundred thousand distinct CDR3 sequences, less than 50% of them singletons. Material: blood, either unsorted or a sorted T cell fraction (not recorded which). Source of these receptors: a human donor who was either an allogeneic HSCT recipient or a stem cell or donor lymphocyte infusion donor (not recorded which). It is not recorded whose cells these are; they may come from a transplant donor. The CDR3 runs from the conserved cysteine through the conserved F or W. Each record gives: V gene, J gene, CDR3 protein.

TRBV27	TRBJ2-7	CASRIPGQGNSEQYF
TRBV7-8	TRBJ1-4	CASSSLVGTGGEKLFF
TRBV12-3/TRBV12-4	TRBJ1-4	CASSFLGAGNEKLFF
TRBV4-2	TRBJ1-6	CASSQDLRPSSPLHF
TRBV20-1	TRBJ2-7	CSASAVLYEQYF
TRBV9	TRBJ1-2	CASSEGTGDSGYTF
TRBV7-6	TRBJ1-2	CASSAFGYGYTF
TRBV5-6	TRBJ2-4	CASSSEGRRNIQYF
TRBV27	TRBJ2-1	CASSLLGTGGNNEQFF
TRBV5-8	TRBJ2-7	CASRVPGQGYEQYF
TRBV6-5	TRBJ2-3	CASSYYSAGTRGTQYF
TRBV2	TRBJ1-1	CASRGWGRSIEAFF
TRBV29-1	TRBJ1-1	CSGVPGQGTTEAFF
TRBV7-9	TRBJ1-1	CASSPTLDREGAFF
TRBV6-1	TRBJ2-1	CGARETFNYNEQFF
TRBV4-3	TRBJ1-2	CASRPGTPGGGYTF
TRBV20-1	TRBJ2-7	CSASGRGGSFQSSYEQYF
TRBV20-1	TRBJ1-1	CSALQGGGTEAFF
TRBV24-1	TRBJ1-2	CATSDAGLGGYTF
TRBV25-1	TRBJ1-2	CASSERVGGRGYTF
TRBV15	TRBJ2-1	CATSRPYNEQFF
TRBV6-2/TRBV6-3	TRBJ1-1	CASTSGPRAEAFF
TRBV7-6	TRBJ2-7	CASSSSIPYEQYF
TRBV2	TRBJ2-5	CASSEADGQDTQETQYF
TRBV4-3	TRBJ1-1	CASSQGGTGSPEAFF
TRBV5-1	TRBJ2-1	CASSLESRSYNEQFF
TRBV27	TRBJ2-1	CASSLSPPAGGYNEQFF
TRBV12-3/TRBV12-4	TRBJ1-1	CASSLGQPMSTEAFF
TRBV20-1	TRBJ1-1	CSEIVKFGTEAFF
TRBV12-3/TRBV12-4	TRBJ1-5	CASSLKWGRQPQHF
TRBV18	TRBJ2-3	CASSPPKGLTVATDTQYF
TRBV2	TRBJ2-3	CASSPGWGTGGDTQYF
TRBV27	TRBJ1-6	CASSPQGNYNSPLHF
TRBV12-3/TRBV12-4	TRBJ2-2	CASRVYERTGELFF
TRBV7-2	TRBJ1-5	CASSLVYIDRLGYSNQPQHF
TRBV20-1	TRBJ2-3	CSASWSRSTDTQYF
TRBV18	TRBJ1-1	CASSPTRQGGTEAFF
TRBV5-6	TRBJ1-2	CASSLWGGSYTF
TRBV5-6	TRBJ1-2	CASSFGDNYGYTF
TRBV5-1	TRBJ2-5	CASSLVRETQYF
TRBV19	TRBJ1-5	CASSIEQGNQPQHF
TRBV27	TRBJ2-3	CASSPVGGPDTQYF